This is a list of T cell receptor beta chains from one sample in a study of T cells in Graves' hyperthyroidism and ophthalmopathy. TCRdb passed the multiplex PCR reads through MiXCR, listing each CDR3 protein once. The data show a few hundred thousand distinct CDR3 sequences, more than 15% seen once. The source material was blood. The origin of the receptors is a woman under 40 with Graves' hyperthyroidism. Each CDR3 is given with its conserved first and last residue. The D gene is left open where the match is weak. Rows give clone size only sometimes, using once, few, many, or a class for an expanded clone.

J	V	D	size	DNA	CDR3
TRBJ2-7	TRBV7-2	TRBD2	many	TGTGCCAGCAGACTCCTAGCGGGAGGAACCTACGAGCAGTACTTC	CASRLLAGGTYEQYF
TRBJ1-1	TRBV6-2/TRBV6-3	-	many	TGTGCCAGCAGTGACCTGAGACCAGCCGAAGCTTTCTTT	CASSDLRPAEAFF
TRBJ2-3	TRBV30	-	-	TGTGCCTGGAGTCCGCAGGGCATTAGCACAGATACGCAGTATTTT	CAWSPQGISTDTQYF
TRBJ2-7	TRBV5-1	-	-	TGCGCCAGCAGATCTCCCGGGGAGGACGAGCAGTACTTC	CASRSPGEDEQYF
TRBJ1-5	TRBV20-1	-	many	TGCAGTGCTAGTGTTGACAGATATAGCAATCAGCCCCAGCATTTT	CSASVDRYSNQPQHF
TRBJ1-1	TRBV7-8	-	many	TGTGCCAGCAGCCCAGGTCGGGGGGGGGTTGTATGGAACACTGAAGCTTTCTTT	CASSPGRGGVVWNTEAFF
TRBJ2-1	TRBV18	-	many	TGTGCCAGCTCACAAGCGACGGGTGGCCATGAGCAGTTCTTC	CASSQATGGHEQFF
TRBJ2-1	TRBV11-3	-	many	TGTGCCAGCTCACGGGACCTCTACAATGAGCAGTTCTTC	CASSRDLYNEQFF
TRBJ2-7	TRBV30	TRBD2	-	TGTGCCTGGACTAGCGGGTTCCACGAGCAGTACTTC	CAWTSGFHEQYF
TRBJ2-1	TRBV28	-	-	TGTGCCAGCAGAAGTTCGGGAGATGAGCAGTTCTTC	CASRSSGDEQFF
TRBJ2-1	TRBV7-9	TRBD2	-	TGTGCCAGCAGCCCCCAGGGACTAGCGGGAGGAACCTACAATGAGCAGTTCTTC	CASSPQGLAGGTYNEQFF